The 15 T cell receptor beta chains presented below share a single source sample, sequenced in a study of T cells in localized non-small cell lung cancer. Profiled with immunoSEQ multiplex PCR; TCRdb holds only in-frame clones, not every one. The data show over 40,000 clones, with roughly 90% seen just once and roughly 2.5% held by the top ten. The specimen comprised peripheral blood, sampled before any cancer treatment. The receptors shown here come from a female donor older than 55 with stage I squamous cell lung carcinoma.

This rearrangement joins TRBV5-4 to TRBJ2-3, with 12 nucleotides matching TRBD2. Germline CDR1 reads SGHNT; CDR2 reads YYREEE (reference sequence). The length of the CDR3 is 17 residues. V trimming: 1 base; J trimming: 1 base; junction bases outside the gene matches: 4. The CDR3 DNA is TGTGCCAGCAGCTTGAAGGGACTAGCGGGTGGCACAGATACGCAGTATTTT. Translation gives CASSLKGLAGGTDTQYF.

V is TRBV5-1 and J is TRBJ1-5; D uncertain. Looked up from germline, CDR1 is SGHRS and CDR2 is YFSETQ. The CDR3 extends over 13 amino acids. Deletions cut 4 bases from V and 2 bases from J, with 7 bases between. CDR3 sequence reads: CASSPSGNQPQHF. CDR3 sequence (DNA): TGCGCCAGCAGCCCCTCCGGCAATCAGCCCCAGCATTTT.

The V call is TRBV7-9, the J call TRBJ2-3; 10 bases are a match to TRBD1. The length of the CDR3 is 15 residues. J gave up 1 base and V 6 bases, and 4 bases lay outside the gene matches. Germline CDR1 and CDR2: SEHNR and FQNEAQ (reference sequence). CDR3 sequence: CASRDDRGRTDTQYF. The CDR3, as DNA: TGTGCCAGCAGGGACGACAGGGGGCGCACAGATACGCAGTATTTT.

The V and J genes are TRBV10-3 and TRBJ2-1, with 7 bases aligning to TRBD2. V was clipped by 4 bases and J by 2 bases; unmatched bases: 5. Germline V CDR1 and CDR2: ENHRY, SYGVKD. This CDR3 has 15 residues. The chain's CDR3 is CAISGGEGTYNEQFF. CDR3 bases: TGTGCCATCAGTGGGGGGGAGGGTACCTACAATGAGCAGTTCTTC.

This chain links TRBV7-9 with TRBJ2-7; D might be TRBD1 (6 bases). The germline V gene encodes CDR1 SEHNR and CDR2 FQNEAQ (reference sequence). Trimming took 4 bases from V and 4 from J, leaving 17 bases between them. The CDR3 covers 15 residues. The DNA of the CDR3 is TGTGCCAGCAGCTCATCCGATGAAGGGGGATACGAGCAGTACTTC. Encoded protein: CASSSSDEGGYEQYF. Full variable domain (remainder filled in from reference TRBV7-9 and TRBJ2-7): DTGVSQNPRHKITKRGQNVTFRCDPISEHNRLYWYRQTLGQGPEFLTYFQNEAQLEKSRLLSDRFSAERPKGSFSTLEIQRTEQGDSAMYLCASSSSDEGGYEQYFGPGTRLTVT.

The chain employs TRBV9 and TRBJ1-3; 9 bases are a match to TRBD1. V dropped 3 bases and J dropped 7; count of bases not matched to a gene: 5. This CDR3 is 14 amino acids long. Germline-derived CDR1 and CDR2 are SGDLS and YYNGEE. The CDR3 loop is CASSAVTGGNTIYF. CDR3 nucleotides: TGTGCCAGCAGCGCCGTAACAGGGGGCAACACCATATATTTT. The full variable domain, with the rest looked up from reference TRBV9 and TRBJ1-3, is DSGVTQTPKHLITATGQRVTLRCSPRSGDLSVYWYQQSLDQGLQFLIQYYNGEERAKGNILERFSAQQFPDLHSELNLSSLELGDSALYFCASSAVTGGNTIYFGEGSWLTVV.

CDR3 bases: TGTGCCTGGAGGGGCGGACAGGCTAATAACTATGGCTACACCTTC. Translating gives CAWRGGQANNYGYTF. The V and J genes are TRBV30 and TRBJ1-2, with 7 bases lining up with TRBD1. V lost 3 bases and J lost 1; bases outside the gene matches: 8. Germline-derived CDR1 and CDR2 are GTSNPN and SVGIG (reference sequence). There are 15 residues in the CDR3. Full variable domain (rest looked up from reference TRBV30 and TRBJ1-2): SQTIHQWPATLVQPVGSPLSLECTVEGTSNPNLYWYRQAAGRGLQLLFYSVGIGQISSEVPQNLSASRPQDRQFILSSKKLLLSDSGFYLCAWRGGQANNYGYTFGSGTRLTVV.

V gene TRBV9 combines with J gene TRBJ2-7, with TRBD2 matching 8 bases. CDR3 length: 18 amino acids. The V segment lost 3 bases and the J segment 0 bases; nucleotides outside the gene matches: 14. Looked up from germline, CDR1 is SGDLS and CDR2 is YYNGEE. CDR3 region: CASSASKGSGSSSYEQYF. The CDR3 DNA sequence: TGTGCCAGCAGCGCCTCAAAGGGAAGCGGGAGTTCCTCCTACGAGCAGTACTTC.

The V gene is TRBV7-3, the J gene TRBJ2-7, with 7 bases lining up with TRBD2. Germline CDR1 and CDR2: SGHTA and FQGTGA. The junction had 10 bases not matched to a gene; V was cut back by 5 bases and J by 3 bases. The length of the CDR3 is 15 residues. The CDR3 here is CASSPGGLSHYEQYF. CDR3 DNA sequence: TGTGCCAGCAGCCCGGGGGGACTCTCCCACTACGAGCAGTACTTC.

The chain joins TRBV18 to TRBJ2-1; TRBD1 might be the D (6 bases). V dropped 1 base and J dropped 0 bases, with 10 bases sitting between them. CDR3 size: 16 residues. Germline V gene sequence: CDR1 KGHSH, CDR2 LQKENI. CDR3 nucleotides: TGTGCCAGCTCACCACTCCTGGACAGCTCCTACAATGAGCAGTTCTTC. Translating it yields CASSPLLDSSYNEQFF.

The chain joins TRBV6-1 to TRBJ1-4, with TRBD1 matching 9 bases. V lost 2 bases to trimming and J lost 10 bases; unmatched junction nucleotides: 8. CDR1 is MNHNS and CDR2 is SASEGT in the germline V gene. The CDR3 sequence is 15 residues long. In DNA form, the CDR3 reads TGTGCCAGCAGTGAAAGGAGGGGACAGGGAGGAAAACTGTTTTTT. This encodes CASSERRGQGGKLFF.

V and J are TRBV30 and TRBJ2-7; 7 bases match TRBD2. Germline V CDR1 and CDR2: GTSNPN, SVGIG (reference sequence). J gave up 2 bases and V 0 bases, and 10 bases lay outside the gene matches. The CDR3 spans 16 residues. The CDR3 coding sequence is TGTGCCTGGAGTGTACTTTCTAGCGGTTTGACCTACGAGCAGTACTTC. It is translated as CAWSVLSSGLTYEQYF.

CDR3 nucleotide sequence: TGTGCCAGCAGCCAAGATCGCGGTCAGCCCCAGCATTTT. It specifies CASSQDRGQPQHF. V usage is TRBV14 and J usage is TRBJ1-5; D is unclear. The CDR3 runs to 13 residues. V lost 0 bases, J lost 6 bases, and 6 bases lay in between. Germline lookup yields CDR1 SGHDN and CDR2 FVKESK.

This chain uses TRBV7-2 with TRBJ1-2; 7 nucleotides line up with TRBD1. The CDR3 has 14 amino acids. V was pared by 4 bases and J by 5 bases, with 7 bases of the junction left unmatched. In germline, CDR1 is SGHTA, CDR2 FQGNSA. CDR3 sequence reads: CASSSRQGRYGYTF. CDR3 in DNA: TGTGCCAGCAGCTCCCGACAGGGACGTTATGGCTACACCTTC. Supplemented by reference TRBV7-2 and TRBJ1-2, the full variable domain reads GAGVSQSPSNKVTEKGKDVELRCDPISGHTALYWYRQSLGQGLEFLIYFQGNSAPDKSGLPSDRFSAERTGGSVSTLTIQRTQQEDSAVYLCASSSRQGRYGYTFGSGTRLTVV.

V usage is TRBV30 and J usage is TRBJ2-2, with 8 bases lining up with TRBD1. Germline loops: CDR1 GTSNPN, CDR2 SVGIG (reference sequence). V shed 7 bases and J 6 bases; nucleotides not matched to a gene: 10. This CDR3 is built from 14 residues. CDR3 sequence reads: CAYGQGIGAGELFF. CDR3 nucleotide sequence: TGTGCCTACGGACAGGGAATAGGAGCCGGGGAGCTGTTTTTT.